This is a list of T cell receptor beta chains from one sample in a study of blood T cell repertoires in COVID-19. Sequencing was performed with immunoSEQ multiplex PCR; in TCRdb, only in-frame clones are kept and a portion is missing. The sample includes over 200,000 clones, around nine tenths of them seen just once. The sample taken for sequencing was peripheral blood. These TCRs come from a man between 60 and 75 years old with COVID-19, enrolled during active disease. CDR3s include the opening cysteine and the closing phenylalanine or tryptophan. The D gene is left open where the match is weak. Where a row states a size, it is once, few, many or the class of an expanded clone; other rows omit it.

CDR3	D	V	J	size	length
CASTTRTGYTEAFF	TRBD1	TRBV19	TRBJ1-1	-	14
CASSFSDRAAYEQYF	TRBD1	TRBV7-8	TRBJ2-7	-	15
CAISELLGTSGGASYNEQFF	TRBD2	TRBV10-3	TRBJ2-1	-	20
CASSSPGLAHEQYF	TRBD2	TRBV7-9	TRBJ2-7	-	14
CASSSSGSSYNEQFF	-	TRBV6-5	TRBJ2-1	-	15
CATSDLRVAGGATDTQYF	TRBD2	TRBV24-1	TRBJ2-3	-	18
CASSPTDYGYTF	-	TRBV18	TRBJ1-2	-	12
CASRSGTGGSYEQYF	TRBD1	TRBV28	TRBJ2-7	-	15
CASSALRGTSSYEQYF	-	TRBV18	TRBJ2-7	-	16
CASRTGAGSYGYTF	-	TRBV6-6	TRBJ1-2	-	14
CAWSSGNLHGYTF	-	TRBV30	TRBJ1-2	-	13
CASSRGGSYSNQPQHF	-	TRBV5-8	TRBJ1-5	-	16
CASSPGPTGANEQYF	TRBD1	TRBV27	TRBJ2-7	few	15
CASSVGPTTGQYF	-	TRBV9	TRBJ2-7	once	13
CARHRAWGEQYF	-	TRBV19	TRBJ2-7	few	12
CASSLTSDTSTGELFF	TRBD2	TRBV7-3	TRBJ2-2	-	16
CASSLGHGITGELFF	-	TRBV7-2	TRBJ2-2	-	15
CASSTGGMRDSPLHF	TRBD1	TRBV19	TRBJ1-6	-	15
CASSTTLGGAQYF	-	TRBV12-3/TRBV12-4	TRBJ2-7	-	13
CASSQEGGVANEKLFF	-	TRBV4-3	TRBJ1-4	-	16
CAWSYGRSNQPQHF	-	TRBV30	TRBJ1-5	-	14
CASTLRRTGTSNQPQHF	TRBD1	TRBV28	TRBJ1-5	-	17
CATSRDGGSGYEQYF	-	TRBV15	TRBJ2-7	-	15
CASNSDRGRGELFF	TRBD1	TRBV19	TRBJ2-2	-	14